Listed below are T cell receptor beta chains from one sample, sequenced in a study of identical twins. MiXCR, applied by TCRdb to the 5' RACE reads, yields one record per CDR3 protein. The table has 200,000 to 300,000 distinct CDR3 sequences, roughly 7.5% seen once. These same records also appear under a second study, on yellow fever vaccine responses in identical twins.

Sequencing was performed on CD8+ T cells sorted from blood. The receptors were gathered from a woman aged 18-30 years in good health. CDR3s include the opening cysteine and the closing phenylalanine or tryptophan. The order of the fields is V gene, D gene, J gene, clone size, CDR3 DNA, CDR3 protein. A D gene is named only where the DNA matches it firmly. The size field is filled for only some rows; it gives once, few, many or a size class.

>TRBV20-1|TRBD1|TRBJ2-7|few
TGCAGTGCTAGAGTCCCAAGACAGGGTAAATTCGGCTCCTACGAGCAGTACTTC
CSARVPRQGKFGSYEQYF
>TRBV9|NA|TRBJ2-1|NA
TGTGCCAGCAGCGCCGGAGTGACTGAGCAGTTCTTC
CASSAGVTEQFF
>TRBV7-9|NA|TRBJ2-2|many
TGTGCCAGCAGCCTCTATGGCACCGGGGAGCTGTTTTTT
CASSLYGTGELFF
>TRBV4-1|TRBD1|TRBJ1-1|many
TGCGCCAGCAGCCCCGGGACAGGGGAAATCGGAGCTTTCTTT
CASSPGTGEIGAFF
>TRBV7-9|NA|TRBJ1-4|NA
TGTGCCAGCACCTCGTTTGAGGCCCCGACAACTAATGAAAAACTGTTTTTT
CASTSFEAPTTNEKLFF
>TRBV28|TRBD1|TRBJ1-5|many
TGTGCCAGCAGTGGGGACAGGGTTGTGTCTCCGGGGAATCAGCCCCAGCATTTT
CASSGDRVVSPGNQPQHF
>TRBV9|TRBD2|TRBJ2-5|many
TGTGCCAGCAGCGTAGAGCCGGGAGGGCCCGCAGAGACCCAGTACTTC
CASSVEPGGPAETQYF
>TRBV29-1|TRBD1|TRBJ1-2|many
TGCAGCGTGGCTGGGACAGGTGTTAACTATGGCTACACCTTC
CSVAGTGVNYGYTF
>TRBV9|NA|TRBJ2-1|many
TGTGCCAGCAGCGATCGGTCCTACAATGAGCAGTTCTTC
CASSDRSYNEQFF
>TRBV4-1|NA|TRBJ1-1|many
TGCGCCAGCAGCCATCTCCCACCGGGACGAGGGGTCGGGAGGACTGAAGCTTTCTTT
CASSHLPPGRGVGRTEAFF
>TRBV10-3|NA|TRBJ2-3|many
TGTGCCATCAGTGAGTCGTCCCCAGATACGCAGTATTTT
CAISESSPDTQYF
>TRBV4-1|TRBD2|TRBJ2-2|few
TGCGCCAGCAGCCTTCACGGGACGGGGGGGACCGGGGAGCTGTTTTTT
CASSLHGTGGTGELFF
>TRBV7-8|TRBD1|TRBJ1-5|few
TGTGCCAGCAGCTTGACAGGGAGGGGGGGTGGTCAGCCCCAGCATTTT
CASSLTGRGGGQPQHF
>TRBV27|NA|TRBJ2-2|few
TGTGCCAGCAGTCCCCGTATCGCCGGGGAGCTGTTTTTT
CASSPRIAGELFF
>TRBV11-3|NA|TRBJ1-1|many
TGTGCCAGCAGCTTATTGGCCTTGGGGAACACTGAAGCTTTCTTT
CASSLLALGNTEAFF
>TRBV20-1|TRBD2|TRBJ2-2|many
TGCAGTGCTAGATCTGGACTAGCGGGGGGGCCGAACACCGGGGAGCTGTTTTTT
CSARSGLAGGPNTGELFF
>TRBV5-1|NA|TRBJ1-1|many
TGCGCCAGCACGGAAGGGGGGAGCACTGAAGCTTTCTTT
CASTEGGSTEAFF
>TRBV20-1|NA|TRBJ2-5|few
TGCAGTGCAACTGTTAGCGGAGAGTGGCGTCAAGAGACCCAGTACTTC
CSATVSGEWRQETQYF
>TRBV11-2|NA|TRBJ2-5|many
TGTGCCAGCAGCTTACAGCAGACCCAGTACTTC
CASSLQQTQYF
>TRBV2|TRBD1|TRBJ1-2|many
TGTGCCAGCAGCGCCGACAGGGGAAATAACTATGGCTACACCTTC
CASSADRGNNYGYTF
>TRBV12-3/TRBV12-4|TRBD2|TRBJ2-1|many
TGTGCCAGCAGCCCCAGATTGGAGCGGGAGGGCCTATACTACTACAATGAGCAGTTCTTC
CASSPRLEREGLYYYNEQFF
>TRBV4-1|NA|TRBJ2-7|few
TGCGCCAGCAGCCAAGCAACGGATAGCTCCTACGAGCAGTACTTC
CASSQATDSSYEQYF
>TRBV28|TRBD2|TRBJ2-5|many
TGTGCCAGCAGTCTCCGACTAGCGGGAGTTCAAGAGACCCAGTACTTC
CASSLRLAGVQETQYF
>TRBV7-6|NA|TRBJ1-1|NA
TGTGCCGGCAGCTTGCCGAGCAGGGGAGACACTGAAGCTTTCTTT
CAGSLPSRGDTEAFF
>TRBV11-2|TRBD2|TRBJ2-7|few
TGTGCCAGCAGCTTAGAAGTTGGGGCTAGCGGGCTCTCCTACGAGCAGTACTTC
CASSLEVGASGLSYEQYF
>TRBV12-3/TRBV12-4|TRBD1|TRBJ2-7|NA
TGTGCCAGCAGTGTCGGCGGAAGGGACAGGAGCTACGAGCAGTACTTC
CASSVGGRDRSYEQYF
>TRBV7-9|TRBD1|TRBJ2-2|NA
TGTGCCAGCAGGGCCCCGGGACAGGGGACCGGGGAGCTGTTTTTT
CASRAPGQGTGELFF
>TRBV9|NA|TRBJ2-1|few
TGTGCCAGCAGCGTAGATTTAGCGGCATACAATGAGCAGTTCTTC
CASSVDLAAYNEQFF
>TRBV28|NA|TRBJ2-2|NA
TGTGCCAGCAGTTATCCCGCGGCGGGGTTCGCCGGGGAGCTGTTTTTT
CASSYPAAGFAGELFF
>TRBV6-2/TRBV6-3|NA|TRBJ2-2|few
TGTGCCAGCAGTTACTCGTATCTTTACACCGGGGAGCTGTTTTTT
CASSYSYLYTGELFF
>TRBV25-1|NA|TRBJ2-3|many
TGTGCCAGCAGTGAATCGGACTACAGTTACACAGATACGCAGTATTTT
CASSESDYSYTDTQYF
>TRBV20-1|TRBD2|TRBJ2-3|many
TGCAGTGCTGAGACGTATAGCGGGGGAATCCCCACAGATACGCAGTATTTT
CSAETYSGGIPTDTQYF
>TRBV19|NA|TRBJ1-6|NA
TGTGCCAGCCAGACCGGGACGGGTAATTCACCCCTCTACTTT
CASQTGTGNSPLYF
>TRBV6-1|TRBD2|TRBJ2-7|few
TGTGCCAGCAGTCGGACTAGCGTATCCTACGAGCAGTACTTC
CASSRTSVSYEQYF
>TRBV20-1|TRBD1|TRBJ2-2|NA
TGCAGTGCCCGGACAGGGCCTTCGAACACCGGGGAGCTGTTTTTT
CSARTGPSNTGELFF
>TRBV9|NA|TRBJ2-1|many
TGTGCCAGCAGCGTAAGGAGCTCCTACAATGAGCAGTTCTTC
CASSVRSSYNEQFF
>TRBV4-2|NA|TRBJ2-3|NA
TGTGCCAGCAGCCAAGAGACCCCGACAGATACGCAGTATTTT
CASSQETPTDTQYF
>TRBV28|TRBD2|TRBJ2-1|many
TGTGCCAGCAGTTTTCTTAGCGGGGCAACCTACAATGAGCAGTTCTTC
CASSFLSGATYNEQFF
>TRBV25-1|NA|TRBJ1-1|many
TGTGCCAGCAGTGTCGGGGACACTGAAGCTTTCTTT
CASSVGDTEAFF
>TRBV4-1|NA|TRBJ2-7|many
TGCGCCAGCAGCCAAATCGCTCCAGGGTTTACCTACGAGCAGTACTTC
CASSQIAPGFTYEQYF
>TRBV3-1|NA|TRBJ2-5|NA
TGTGCCAGCAGCCAAGGAGTTGACGGGGCAGCACAGGAGACCCAGTACTTC
CASSQGVDGAAQETQYF
>TRBV27|NA|TRBJ2-5|NA
TGTGCCAGCAGTTTATCACCCCCGGAGACCCAGTACTTC
CASSLSPPETQYF
>TRBV2|NA|TRBJ2-1|NA
TGTGCCAGCAGTCATTCCAGCGAGAGCTCCTACAATGAGCAGTTCTTC
CASSHSSESSYNEQFF
>TRBV20-1|NA|TRBJ2-1|few
TGCAGTGCTCAAATTTGGGATGAGCAGTTCTTC
CSAQIWDEQFF
>TRBV4-1|NA|TRBJ2-5|many
TGCGCCAGCAGCCAAGAGGGTCCGGGGGAGACCCAGTACTTC
CASSQEGPGETQYF
>TRBV28|NA|TRBJ2-7|few
TGTGCCAGCTCCCCCCCAGTGGTCCACACCAACTACGAGCAGTACTTC
CASSPPVVHTNYEQYF
>TRBV27|NA|TRBJ1-5|NA
TGTGCCAGCAGTTTCCGTGGGTATCAGCCCCAGCATTTT
CASSFRGYQPQHF
>TRBV25-1|NA|TRBJ1-2|many
TGTGCCAGCAGTGAAGCCCTTGGGCCAGGAAGAGGCTACACCTTC
CASSEALGPGRGYTF